A selection of T cell receptor beta chains follows, all from one sample in a study of T cell changes during pregnancy in multiple sclerosis. Sequenced by immunoSEQ multiplex PCR; TCRdb stores in-frame clones only, minus some. The table has tens of thousands of clones, roughly 91% seen once. Sequenced material: CD4+ T cells from peripheral blood mononuclear cells, taken in the third trimester of pregnancy. The receptors originated from a female donor in good health, enrolled as a control in a pregnancy study. The CDR3 runs from the conserved cysteine through the conserved F or W. The D gene is left open where the match is weak. Not all rows give a size; the values are once, few, many and, for expanded clones, a class.

v_call: TRBV7-8; clone_size: NA; j_call: TRBJ1-2; d_call: NA; cdr3_length: 14; cdr3_nt: TGTGCCAGCAGCTTGGGGTCGCAGGGATGGGGCTACACCTTC; cdr3_aa: CASSLGSQGWGYTF
v_call: TRBV18; clone_size: few; j_call: TRBJ2-7; d_call: NA; cdr3_length: 15; cdr3_nt: TGTGCCAGCTCTCCGGAGGGACAGCCCTCCTACGAGCAGTACTTC; cdr3_aa: CASSPEGQPSYEQYF
v_call: TRBV9; clone_size: NA; j_call: TRBJ2-3; d_call: TRBD1; cdr3_length: 16; cdr3_nt: TGTGCCAGCAGCGTTGGGACAGCCGACCTCACAGATACGCAGTATTTT; cdr3_aa: CASSVGTADLTDTQYF
v_call: TRBV7-2; clone_size: NA; j_call: TRBJ1-4; d_call: NA; cdr3_length: 15; cdr3_nt: TGTGCCAGCAGCCTAGACCCAGGGGCTAATGAAAAACTGTTTTTT; cdr3_aa: CASSLDPGANEKLFF
v_call: TRBV30; clone_size: NA; j_call: TRBJ2-2; d_call: NA; cdr3_length: 14; cdr3_nt: TGTGCCTGGAGTGTACAGGGATACACCGGGGAGCTGTTTTTT; cdr3_aa: CAWSVQGYTGELFF
v_call: TRBV30; clone_size: NA; j_call: TRBJ1-5; d_call: NA; cdr3_length: 12; cdr3_nt: TGTGCCTGGAGTACGGGGTATCAGCCCCAGCATTTT; cdr3_aa: CAWSTGYQPQHF
v_call: TRBV19; clone_size: few; j_call: TRBJ1-3; d_call: NA; cdr3_length: 17; cdr3_nt: TGTGCCAGTAGTATAATGGGGACTTCCTCAGGGGGAAACACCATATATTTT; cdr3_aa: CASSIMGTSSGGNTIYF
v_call: TRBV7-9; clone_size: NA; j_call: TRBJ2-5; d_call: TRBD2; cdr3_length: 13; cdr3_nt: TGTGCCAGCAGCTTCTGGGGGGGGGAGACCCAGTACTTC; cdr3_aa: CASSFWGGETQYF
v_call: TRBV7-2; clone_size: NA; j_call: TRBJ2-5; d_call: NA; cdr3_length: 14; cdr3_nt: TGTGCCAGCAGCCGCACCGGGATCAGGGAGACCCAGTACTTC; cdr3_aa: CASSRTGIRETQYF
v_call: TRBV2; clone_size: NA; j_call: TRBJ1-2; d_call: NA; cdr3_length: 13; cdr3_nt: TGTGCCAGCAGTGAAAGGGGTAACTATGGCTACACCTTC; cdr3_aa: CASSERGNYGYTF
v_call: TRBV2; clone_size: NA; j_call: TRBJ1-5; d_call: NA; cdr3_length: 14; cdr3_nt: TGTGCCAGCAGGACAGACGAACCCGGCGGGCCCCAGCATTTT; cdr3_aa: CASRTDEPGGPQHF
v_call: TRBV5-5; clone_size: NA; j_call: TRBJ1-5; d_call: NA; cdr3_length: 17; cdr3_nt: TGTGCCAGCAGCTTTAGTCCGAGGCCGTATAGCAATCAGCCCCAGCATTTT; cdr3_aa: CASSFSPRPYSNQPQHF
v_call: TRBV11-3; clone_size: NA; j_call: TRBJ2-5; d_call: TRBD2; cdr3_length: 14; cdr3_nt: TGTGCCAGCAGCTCGAGACTAGCCCAAGAGACCCAGTACTTC; cdr3_aa: CASSSRLAQETQYF
v_call: TRBV5-1; clone_size: NA; j_call: TRBJ2-1; d_call: NA; cdr3_length: 15; cdr3_nt: TGCGCCAGCAGCTCGACGGATGGCAGGTACAATGAGCAGTTCTTC; cdr3_aa: CASSSTDGRYNEQFF
v_call: TRBV7-3; clone_size: once; j_call: TRBJ2-3; d_call: NA; cdr3_length: 15; cdr3_nt: TGTGCCAGCAGCTTATATACGGTTGGCACAGATACGCAGTATTTT; cdr3_aa: CASSLYTVGTDTQYF
v_call: TRBV9; clone_size: NA; j_call: TRBJ2-6; d_call: NA; cdr3_length: 15; cdr3_nt: TGTGCCAGCAGCGCACAGGGACCCGGGGCCAACGTCCTGACTTTC; cdr3_aa: CASSAQGPGANVLTF
v_call: TRBV7-2; clone_size: NA; j_call: TRBJ2-2; d_call: TRBD1; cdr3_length: 17; cdr3_nt: TGTGCCAGCAGCTCAACAGGGGGGACAGTGCGCGCCGGGGAGCTGTTTTTT; cdr3_aa: CASSSTGGTVRAGELFF
v_call: TRBV5-4; clone_size: NA; j_call: TRBJ2-7; d_call: NA; cdr3_length: 15; cdr3_nt: TGTGCCAGCAGCCTGGGGGTGGAGGATACCTACGAGCAGTACTTC; cdr3_aa: CASSLGVEDTYEQYF
v_call: TRBV29-1; clone_size: few; j_call: TRBJ1-1; d_call: NA; cdr3_length: 12; cdr3_nt: TGCAGCGTCGGACAGTTGAACACTGAAGCTTTCTTT; cdr3_aa: CSVGQLNTEAFF
v_call: TRBV7-2; clone_size: NA; j_call: TRBJ1-2; d_call: TRBD1; cdr3_length: 16; cdr3_nt: TGTGCCAGCAGCTTACGTTCAGCCGGGACAGGGTATGGCTACACCTTC; cdr3_aa: CASSLRSAGTGYGYTF
v_call: TRBV19; clone_size: NA; j_call: TRBJ2-7; d_call: NA; cdr3_length: 15; cdr3_nt: TGTGCCAGTAGTGAGGGGGGGGACCAATCAGGCGAGCAGTACTTC; cdr3_aa: CASSEGGDQSGEQYF
v_call: TRBV7-3; clone_size: NA; j_call: TRBJ2-1; d_call: TRBD2; cdr3_length: 15; cdr3_nt: TGTGCCAGCAGCACCCAGACTAGCGGGGTCAATGAGCAGTTCTTC; cdr3_aa: CASSTQTSGVNEQFF
v_call: TRBV10-3; clone_size: NA; j_call: TRBJ1-2; d_call: NA; cdr3_length: 12; cdr3_nt: TGTGCCATCACTGCGGGGGGGGATGGCTACACCTTC; cdr3_aa: CAITAGGDGYTF
v_call: TRBV29-1; clone_size: NA; j_call: TRBJ2-2; d_call: NA; cdr3_length: 14; cdr3_nt: TGCAGCGTTGTAGGACAGCGAAACACCGGGGAGCTGTTTTTT; cdr3_aa: CSVVGQRNTGELFF
v_call: TRBV10-3; clone_size: NA; j_call: TRBJ2-7; d_call: NA; cdr3_length: 14; cdr3_nt: TGTGCCATCAGTGTCTCGGACAGATCCTACGAGCAGTACTTC; cdr3_aa: CAISVSDRSYEQYF
v_call: TRBV18; clone_size: few; j_call: TRBJ1-2; d_call: TRBD1; cdr3_length: 12; cdr3_nt: TGTGCCAGTTCAGGACAGGGACTTGGCTACACCTTC; cdr3_aa: CASSGQGLGYTF
v_call: TRBV11-2; clone_size: NA; j_call: TRBJ1-3; d_call: NA; cdr3_length: 14; cdr3_nt: TGTGCCAGCAGCTTAGTCGGGGGAGGAAACACCATATATTTT; cdr3_aa: CASSLVGGGNTIYF
v_call: TRBV14; clone_size: NA; j_call: TRBJ1-1; d_call: TRBD1; cdr3_length: 15; cdr3_nt: TGTGCCAGCAGCCACGCAGGGGGGATGAACACTGAAGCTTTCTTT; cdr3_aa: CASSHAGGMNTEAFF
v_call: TRBV4-2; clone_size: NA; j_call: TRBJ1-1; d_call: TRBD1; cdr3_length: 16; cdr3_nt: TGTGCCAGCAGCCCACGCCGGGACAGGGGGAACACTGAAGCTTTCTTT; cdr3_aa: CASSPRRDRGNTEAFF
v_call: TRBV6-5; clone_size: NA; j_call: TRBJ2-2; d_call: NA; cdr3_length: 13; cdr3_nt: TGTGCCAGCAGTTTCCACAGCACCGGGGAGCTGTTTTTT; cdr3_aa: CASSFHSTGELFF
v_call: TRBV15; clone_size: once; j_call: TRBJ1-4; d_call: NA; cdr3_length: 15; cdr3_nt: TGTGCCACCAGCAGAGATCCGGGGGCTAATGAAAAACTGTTTTTT; cdr3_aa: CATSRDPGANEKLFF
v_call: TRBV29-1; clone_size: NA; j_call: TRBJ2-7; d_call: TRBD1; cdr3_length: 13; cdr3_nt: TGCAGCGTTGAAAGGGACAGCACCTACGAGCAGTACTTC; cdr3_aa: CSVERDSTYEQYF
v_call: TRBV6-6; clone_size: once; j_call: TRBJ1-2; d_call: NA; cdr3_length: 13; cdr3_nt: TGTGCCAGCATAACCCAGGGTGGGTATGGCTACACCTTC; cdr3_aa: CASITQGGYGYTF
v_call: TRBV7-8; clone_size: NA; j_call: TRBJ1-3; d_call: NA; cdr3_length: 15; cdr3_nt: TGTGCCAGCAGCTTAGACAGAAACTCTGGAAACACCATATATTTT; cdr3_aa: CASSLDRNSGNTIYF
v_call: TRBV15; clone_size: once; j_call: TRBJ1-2; d_call: NA; cdr3_length: 14; cdr3_nt: TGTGCCACCAGCAGAGAAATCTCTAACTATGGCTACACCTTC; cdr3_aa: CATSREISNYGYTF
v_call: TRBV7-9; clone_size: NA; j_call: TRBJ2-7; d_call: TRBD2; cdr3_length: 15; cdr3_nt: TGTGCCAGCAGCTTGGGTAGCGGGGGTTTTTACGAGCAGTACTTC; cdr3_aa: CASSLGSGGFYEQYF
v_call: TRBV6-1; clone_size: NA; j_call: TRBJ1-2; d_call: NA; cdr3_length: 13; cdr3_nt: TGTGCCAGCGTTCCCCGGGAGAGCTATGGCTACACCTTC; cdr3_aa: CASVPRESYGYTF
v_call: TRBV4-1; clone_size: NA; j_call: TRBJ2-7; d_call: TRBD1; cdr3_length: 13; cdr3_nt: TGCGCCGGATCAGGGGGCCACCACTACGAGCAGTACTTC; cdr3_aa: CAGSGGHHYEQYF
v_call: TRBV18; clone_size: NA; j_call: TRBJ1-1; d_call: NA; cdr3_length: 14; cdr3_nt: TGTGCCAGCTCACCACAAGGGAGCAACACTGAAGCTTTCTTT; cdr3_aa: CASSPQGSNTEAFF
v_call: TRBV5-1; clone_size: NA; j_call: TRBJ1-2; d_call: TRBD1; cdr3_length: 14; cdr3_nt: TGCGCCAGCAGCTTGAGGGCAGGGGGCCCGGGCTACACCTTC; cdr3_aa: CASSLRAGGPGYTF